Following are 3 T cell receptor beta chains from one sample sequenced in a study of blood T cell repertoires in COVID-19 (dated by TCRdb to 2018 to 2021). Library generation was performed with the immunoSEQ multiplex PCR assay. The clones in this table, taken by TCRdb from immuneACCESS, are in-frame only. Not every clone is retained; where verified, under half of the shortfall comes from an unresolved V gene, and the cause of the rest is unknown. The sample table contains roughly 190,000 clones; only one count was recorded for around 80% of them. Clones ranked in the top ten supply 13% to 15% of the sample. What was sequenced was peripheral blood. The receptors originated from a man aged 25 to 40 with active or convalescent COVID-19.

The CDR3 DNA reads as TGTGCCAGCAGCAACTACGGACAGGGCGGCACCGGGGAGCTGTTTTTT. Its translation is CASSNYGQGGTGELFF. The chain couples TRBV7-3 to TRBJ2-2, with 8 nucleotides matching TRBD1. This CDR3 is 16 amino acids long. Trimming removed 5 bases from V and 4 bases from J; junction bases left unmatched: 9. CDR1 is SGHTA and CDR2 is FQGTGA in the germline V gene. The full variable domain, its missing parts supplied by reference TRBV7-3 and TRBJ2-2, is GAGVSQTPSNKVTEKGKYVELRCDPISGHTALYWYRQSLGQGPEFLIYFQGTGAADDSGLPNDRFFAVRPEGSVSTLKIQRTERGDSAVYLCASSNYGQGGTGELFFGEGSRLTVL.

V gene TRBV3-1 (or the pseudogene TRBV3-2) combines with J gene TRBJ1-4, with 7 nucleotides matching TRBD1. The V gene's germline CDR1 is LGHDT and CDR2 YNNKEL (reference sequence). Trimming took 5 bases from V and 13 from J; bases not matched to a gene: 7. This CDR3 has 12 residues. CDR3 sequence: CASSRQGLGLFF. In DNA form, the CDR3 reads TGTGCCAGCAGCAGACAGGGTTTGGGACTGTTTTTT.

The V call is TRBV30, the J call TRBJ1-2, with 8 bases lining up with TRBD1. V was clipped by 1 base and J by 6 bases; unmatched bases: 7. The CDR3 has 14 amino acids. CDR1 GTSNPN and CDR2 SVGIG come from the germline V gene (reference sequence). CDR3 nucleotides: TGTGCCTGGAGTGACGGGTGGACAGGGAATGGCTACACCTTC. Amino acids: CAWSDGWTGNGYTF.